These 16 T cell receptor beta chains came from one sample sequenced in a study of T cells in women clearing cervical HPV infection. TCRdb's copy holds only in-frame clones and misses some; the assay was immunoSEQ multiplex PCR. Found here are some 30,000 clones; the top ten clones hold more than 4%. Sequenced material: blood buffy coat. Receptors were obtained from a woman between 18 and 70 years old with a cervical HPV16 infection that either progressed to CIN3+ or cleared (not recorded which).

The CDR3 bases that were read are TGCAGTGCTTTTTTGACAGGGGGGAGAGAGACC. It yields the protein CSAFLTGGRET. The whole CDR3 protein reads CSAFLTGGRETQYF. The V call is TRBV20-1, the J call TRBJ2-5; 9 bases match TRBD1. The read ends 3 residues before the CDR3 terminus; that terminus is restored from the germline J gene. Trimming removed 5 bases from V and 4 bases from J; junction bases left unmatched: 8. The CDR3 length is 14 residues. Germline V gives CDR1 DFQATT, CDR2 SNEGSKA (reference sequence).

With regard to this clone: The read comes to an end 3 residues before the CDR3 does, leaving the germline J gene to fill in the end. J is TRBJ2-3 and V is TRBV28; 7 bases match TRBD1. Looked up from germline, CDR1 is MDHEN and CDR2 is SYDVKM. V lost 3 bases and J lost 3; bases outside the gene matches: 12. This CDR3 spans 17 amino acids. The CDR3: CASSFLRQGISTDTQYF. The part of the CDR3 DNA that was read is TGTGCCAGCAGTTTCCTACGACAGGGAATATCGACAGATACG.

Note on this clone: The CDR3 extends 3 residues past the end of the read, so its final part is completed from the germline J gene. This chain connects TRBV19 to TRBJ2-5, with D perhaps matching TRBD2 (5 bases). Germline lookup yields CDR1 LNHDA and CDR2 SQIVND (reference sequence). V gave up 4 bases and J gave up 5 bases, with 11 bases separating them. The CDR3 is made up of 13 amino acids. The covered CDR3 bases are TGTGCCAGTAGTAACAGCGGTTCGGAGACC. Translated, it gives CASSNSGSET. The full CDR3 protein reads CASSNSGSETQYF.

As concerns this clone: The read finishes 3 residues shy of the CDR3 end, and the germline J gene is used to complete it. V is TRBV6-1 and J is TRBJ1-1; no definite D call. The CDR3 is made up of 14 amino acids. V lost 0 bases and J lost 1, with 6 bases in between. Germline V gene lookup returns CDR1 MNHNS and CDR2 SASEGT. CDR3 DNA (partial): TGTGCCAGCAGTGAAGCGGCGGGGAACACTGAA. This translates into CASSEAAGNTE. The whole CDR3 sequence reads CASSEAAGNTEAFF.

The CDR3 DNA, read in part, is TGTGCCAGCAGCTCGGGGACAGGGGGCTTTGAA. It yields the protein CASSSGTGGFE. The CDR3 in its entirety is CASSSGTGGFEAFF. V is TRBV11-2 and J is TRBJ1-1, with 12 bases aligning to TRBD1. The observed sequence ends 3 residues before the CDR3 terminus, with the missing tail filled in from the germline J gene. The J segment lost 7 bases and the V segment lost 4 bases, leaving 4 bases of the junction unmatched. The CDR3 runs to 14 residues. CDR1 and CDR2 from the germline V gene are SGHAT and FQNNGV.

As to this clone: Sequencing ends 3 residues short of the CDR3 end; the germline J gene provides the rest. This rearrangement joins TRBV20-1 to TRBJ1-2; D possibly corresponds to TRBD1 (6 bases). Germline CDR1 reads DFQATT; CDR2 reads SNEGSKA (reference sequence). The CDR3 length is 14 residues. The V and J ends lost 1 base and 0 bases respectively, with 9 bases between them. CDR3 region: CSARVGQTNYGYTF. The covered CDR3 bases are TGCAGTGCTAGAGTCGGACAGACTAACTATGGC.

With respect to this clone: The CDR3 end falls 3 residues outside the read, so it is completed with the germline J gene. This chain links TRBV28 with TRBJ2-1, with 10 bases fitting TRBD1. The CDR3 is 14 residues long. V shed 10 bases, J shed 5 bases, and the junction held 8 bases outside the gene matches. In germline, CDR1 is MDHEN, CDR2 SYDVKM. This CDR3 reads CATSGTGANNEQFF. CDR3 bases read: TGTGCCACATCCGGGACAGGGGCTAACAATGAG.

Notes on this clone: From the germline J gene comes the end of the CDR3, since the read stops 3 residues before it. The chain employs TRBV7-3 and TRBJ2-3, with 15 nucleotides matching TRBD2. The CDR3 contains 16 residues. The V and J ends lost 5 bases and 7 bases, in that order; junction bases with no gene match: 7. CDR1 and CDR2 (germline): SGHTA, FQGTGA. Incomplete CDR3 DNA: TGTGCCAGCAGCCAAGGACTAGCGGGGGGGCAAAATACG. Amino acid sequence: CASSQGLAGGQNT. The whole CDR3 sequence reads CASSQGLAGGQNTQYF. Full variable domain (rest looked up from reference TRBV7-3 and TRBJ2-3): GAGVSQTPSNKVTEKGKYVELRCDPISGHTALYWYRQSLGQGPEFLIYFQGTGAADDSGLPNDRFFAVRPEGSVSTLKIQRTERGDSAVYLCASSQGLAGGQNTQYFGPGTRLTVL.

Concerning this clone itself: The read stops 3 residues short of the end of the CDR3; the missing end is completed from the germline J gene. V usage is TRBV5-1 and J usage is TRBJ2-1, with 9 bases identical to TRBD2. V shed 2 bases, J shed 5 bases, and the junction held 11 bases outside the gene matches. This CDR3 contains 17 residues. Germline assignment: CDR1 SGHRS and CDR2 YFSETQ. The CDR3 loop is CASSFARGGAFDNEQFF. The sequenced CDR3 bases are TGCGCCAGCAGCTTCGCCCGCGGGGGGGCCTTCGACAATGAG.

On this clone itself: The CDR3 end falls 3 residues outside the read, so it is completed with the germline J gene. V is TRBV7-3 and J is TRBJ2-7; a weak D match, TRBD2 (5 bases). Germline CDR1 SGHTA, CDR2 FQGTGA. V was clipped by 2 bases and J by 2 bases, with 13 bases between them. The CDR3 contains 15 residues. CDR3 in amino acids: CASSLGPTSPYEQYF. Partial CDR3 DNA: TGTGCCAGCAGCTTAGGACCTACTAGTCCCTACGAG.

To note about this clone: The read ends 3 residues early relative to the CDR3; the germline J gene fills the gap. The gene calls are TRBV2 and TRBJ2-2; TRBD1 is a possible D gene (6 bases). The CDR3 extends over 16 amino acids. The ends were cut back, 7 bases at V and 1 base at J, with 16 bases in the middle. Looked up from germline, CDR1 is SNHLY and CDR2 is FYNNEI. The part of the CDR3 DNA that was read is TGTGCCAGCACTGGGGACGAAGGGGGGAACACCGGGGAG. This translates into CASTGDEGGNTGE. The whole CDR3 sequence reads CASTGDEGGNTGELFF.

Remarks on this clone: The read is 3 residues too short to cover the CDR3 end, so that end is filled in from the germline J gene. This rearrangement joins TRBV4-1 to TRBJ1-4, with 7 bases matching TRBD1. The J segment lost 3 bases and the V segment lost 0 bases, leaving 4 bases of the junction unmatched. Germline assignment: CDR1 MGHRA and CDR2 YSYEKL. This CDR3 contains 16 residues. The CDR3 spells CASSQDGRGPNEKLFF. The CDR3 bases that were read are TGCGCCAGCAGCCAAGATGGAAGGGGGCCTAATGAAAAA.

Remarks on this clone: Read coverage stops 3 residues before the CDR3 terminus; the germline J gene supplies the remainder. The rearrangement uses TRBV5-1 and TRBJ1-6; no reliable D call. Per germline, CDR1 SGHRS and CDR2 YFSETQ. Between the trimmed V and J ends, which lost 1 base and 7 bases, there was a span of 15 bases. The CDR3 has 16 residues. CDR3 amino acids: CASSLNPRQRNSPLHF. CDR3 bases read: TGCGCCAGCAGCTTGAACCCCCGCCAGCGGAATTCACCC.

Remarks on this clone: The sequenced fragment ends 3 residues before the CDR3 boundary, so the rest is inferred from the germline J gene. The rearrangement uses TRBV7-6 and TRBJ1-2; 7 bases line up with TRBD1. Germline CDR1 SGHVS, CDR2 FNYEAQ. This CDR3 region has 14 residues. The covered CDR3 bases are TGTGCCAGCAGCTTAGGACAGGGAGGAGGAGGC. It translates to CASSLGQGGGG. From start to end, the CDR3 is CASSLGQGGGGYTF.

A note on this clone: The CDR3 goes on 3 residues after the read ends, and that part is filled in from the germline J gene. The J gene is TRBJ1-2, the V gene TRBV5-1; 11 bases match TRBD1. V lost 4 bases to trimming and J lost 3 bases; unmatched junction nucleotides: 11. Germline CDR1 is SGHRS and CDR2 is YFSETQ. This CDR3 region has 17 residues. The CDR3 is CASSLGPGQGGDYGYTF. The CDR3 DNA, read in part, is TGCGCCAGCAGCCTAGGTCCGGGACAGGGGGGTGACTATGGC.

The covered CDR3 bases are TGTGCCAGCAGTCCTCCTTATTCTCGGGGC. Protein: CASSPPYSRG. In full, the CDR3 reads CASSPPYSRGYTF. The J gene is TRBJ1-2, the V gene TRBV7-2; D unclear. The DNA ends 3 residues before the CDR3 does, and the rest of the CDR3 is filled in from the germline J gene. Germline CDR1 SGHTA, CDR2 FQGNSA. This CDR3 has 13 amino acids.